The rows below give T cell receptor beta chains drawn from one sample of a study of blood T cell repertoires in COVID-19. Clones were read by immunoSEQ multiplex PCR, and TCRdb kept only the in-frame ones, dropping some. The data hold over 150,000 clones, with around 80% observed a single time. Sequencing was carried out using peripheral blood. The receptors stem from a human donor in a cohort sampled during active COVID-19. Each CDR3 is given with its conserved first and last residue. The order of the fields is D gene, V gene, J gene, clone size, CDR3 length, CDR3 protein, CDR3 DNA. The D gene is left open where the match is weak. Expanded clones get a size class; other rows say once, few or many, or leave the size out.

D: TRBD1; V: TRBV19; J: TRBJ1-5; size: .; length: 16; CDR3: CASSYTGTGGNQPQHF; DNA: TGTGCCAGTAGTTACACCGGGACAGGGGGCAATCAGCCCCAGCATTTT
D: TRBD2; V: TRBV2; J: TRBJ2-3; size: once; length: 15; CDR3: CASSVGTSFSDTQYF; DNA: TGTGCCAGCAGTGTCGGGACTAGCTTCTCAGATACGCAGTATTTT
D: .; V: TRBV7-8; J: TRBJ1-5; size: .; length: 18; CDR3: CASSPELGGGTVHQPQHF; DNA: TGTGCCAGCAGCCCTGAATTGGGGGGGGGCACGGTACATCAGCCCCAGCATTTT
D: .; V: TRBV11-2; J: TRBJ1-3; size: .; length: 17; CDR3: CASSLHGGPRSGNTIYF; DNA: TGTGCCAGCAGCTTACACGGAGGACCCCGCTCTGGAAACACCATATATTTT
D: .; V: TRBV29-1; J: TRBJ1-1; size: .; length: 12; CDR3: CSADPQRPEAFF; DNA: TGCAGCGCCGACCCCCAGAGGCCTGAAGCTTTCTTT
D: TRBD2; V: TRBV9; J: TRBJ2-1; size: .; length: 15; CDR3: CASSASGNSYNEQFF; DNA: TGTGCCAGCAGCGCTAGCGGAAACTCCTACAATGAGCAGTTCTTC
D: .; V: TRBV13; J: TRBJ2-4; size: .; length: 17; CDR3: CASSRTRGAGSKNIQYF; DNA: TGTGCCAGCAGCCGGACCCGGGGGGCAGGGTCCAAAAACATTCAGTACTTC
D: .; V: TRBV19; J: TRBJ2-1; size: .; length: 13; CDR3: CASSGGRRNEQFF; DNA: TGTGCCAGTAGTGGAGGCAGGCGCAATGAGCAGTTCTTC
D: TRBD1; V: TRBV12-5; J: TRBJ2-5; size: .; length: 14; CDR3: CASGLQGAEETQYF; DNA: TGTGCTAGTGGTCTACAGGGGGCTGAGGAGACCCAGTACTTC
D: .; V: TRBV5-4; J: TRBJ1-4; size: .; length: 16; CDR3: CASSKKVGGTDEKLFF; DNA: TGTGCCAGCAGCAAGAAGGTGGGGGGGACGGATGAAAAACTGTTTTTT
D: TRBD1; V: TRBV4-2; J: TRBJ2-7; size: .; length: 14; CDR3: CASSQPGQGPEQYF; DNA: TGTGCCAGCAGCCAACCGGGACAGGGTCCCGAGCAGTACTTC
D: TRBD2; V: TRBV6-2/TRBV6-3; J: TRBJ2-1; size: .; length: 19; CDR3: CASSYSMVVGGSPSNEQFF; DNA: TGTGCCAGCAGTTACTCGATGGTCGTGGGAGGGAGCCCGTCCAATGAGCAGTTCTTC
D: .; V: TRBV15; J: TRBJ2-5; size: .; length: 13; CDR3: CATSRDLAETQYF; DNA: TGTGCCACCAGCAGAGATCTAGCAGAGACCCAGTACTTC
D: TRBD1; V: TRBV7-8; J: TRBJ1-1; size: .; length: 13; CDR3: CASSWDRKTEAFF; DNA: TGTGCCAGCAGCTGGGACAGGAAGACTGAAGCTTTCTTT
D: TRBD2; V: TRBV2; J: TRBJ2-1; size: .; length: 15; CDR3: CASRRLAGANWEQFF; DNA: TGTGCCAGCAGACGACTAGCGGGAGCGAATTGGGAGCAGTTCTTC
D: .; V: TRBV9; J: TRBJ2-2; size: .; length: 14; CDR3: CASSVGGTTGELFF; DNA: TGTGCCAGCAGCGTAGGAGGTACCACCGGGGAGCTGTTTTTT
D: .; V: TRBV28; J: TRBJ2-5; size: .; length: 14; CDR3: CASSFRDTQETQYF; DNA: TGTGCCAGCAGTTTCCGGGACACCCAAGAGACCCAGTACTTC
D: .; V: TRBV2; J: TRBJ2-1; size: .; length: 14; CDR3: CASSRSGSYNEQFF; DNA: TGTGCCAGCAGCCGTAGCGGCTCCTACAATGAGCAGTTCTTC
D: .; V: TRBV2; J: TRBJ1-4; size: .; length: 14; CDR3: CASSGQVNNEKLFF; DNA: TGTGCCAGCAGTGGACAGGTTAACAATGAAAAACTGTTTTTT
D: TRBD1; V: TRBV19; J: TRBJ2-7; size: .; length: 14; CDR3: CASRLSGTGHEQYF; DNA: TGTGCCAGTAGGTTATCCGGGACAGGACACGAGCAGTACTTC
D: .; V: TRBV2; J: TRBJ2-5; size: .; length: 14; CDR3: CASRDSNSQETQYF; DNA: TGTGCCAGCAGGGACAGTAATTCCCAAGAGACCCAGTACTTC
D: TRBD2; V: TRBV6-5; J: TRBJ2-7; size: once; length: 15; CDR3: CASSYSRSGVYEQYF; DNA: TGTGCCAGCAGTTACTCCCGTAGCGGGGTCTACGAGCAGTACTTC
D: .; V: TRBV6-5; J: TRBJ2-7; size: once; length: 15; CDR3: CASSYSRGSYYEQYF; DNA: TGTGCCAGCAGTTACTCACGCGGGTCCTACTACGAGCAGTACTTC
D: TRBD1; V: TRBV18; J: TRBJ1-1; size: .; length: 15; CDR3: CASSQGQGGSTEAFF; DNA: TGTGCCAGCTCCCAAGGACAGGGGGGATCCACTGAAGCTTTCTTT
D: .; V: TRBV19; J: TRBJ2-3; size: .; length: 12; CDR3: CASSTGVGAQYF; DNA: TGTGCCAGTAGTACAGGGGTTGGTGCGCAGTATTTT